Below are 21 T cell receptor beta chains sequenced from a single sample in a study of response to subunit inactivated influenza vaccine. TCRdb itself ran the RT-PCR reads through MiXCR, one entry per CDR3 protein. The sample lists about 520,000 distinct CDR3 sequences, around 25% occurring once. The sequencing here drew on CD4+ T cells sorted from PBMCs, taken around 5 days after vaccination. The receptors come from a man over 45 who received an inactivated influenza vaccine.

This sequence joins TRBV29-1 and TRBJ2-7, with 11 bases that match TRBD2. Germline CDR1 SQVTM, CDR2 ANQGSEA. V lost 6 bases to trimming and J lost 4 bases; unmatched junction nucleotides: 11. The CDR3 has 15 amino acids. As DNA, the CDR3 is TGCAGCGTCCTCTTAGCGGGAGGGAATCCGTACGAGCAGTACTTC. Translation gives CSVLLAGGNPYEQYF.

This clonotype was seen more than once but under ten times. V gene TRBV12-5 combines with J gene TRBJ2-3, with a weak D call TRBD2 (5 bases). V gave up 5 bases and J gave up 2 bases, with 8 bases separating them. CDR3 length equals 13 residues. The V gene's germline CDR1 is LGHNT and CDR2 FRNRAP. CDR3 residues: CASGMGDTDTQYF. The CDR3 DNA reads TGTGCTAGTGGTATGGGAGACACAGATACGCAGTATTTT.

Here the CDR3 DNA reads TGTGCCAGCATCCGAACAGGGGTAGGCACAGATACGCAGTATTTT. The encoded protein is CASIRTGVGTDTQYF. J is TRBJ2-3 and V is TRBV25-1; 7 nucleotides agree with TRBD1. CDR3 length equals 15 residues. Germline-derived CDR1 and CDR2 are MGHDK and SYGVNS. Trimming removed 7 bases from V and 1 base from J; junction bases left unmatched: 8. The full variable domain, in which reference TRBV25-1 and TRBJ2-3 provide the parts outside the CDR3, is EADIYQTPRYLVIGTGKKITLECSQTMGHDKMYWYQQDPGMELHLIHYSYGVNSTEKGDLSSESTVSRIRTEHFPLTLESARPSHTSQYLCASIRTGVGTDTQYFGPGTRLTVL.

The gene calls are TRBV5-1 and TRBJ1-1, with 7 positions matching TRBD1. Per germline, CDR1 SGHRS and CDR2 YFSETQ. V trimming: 1 base; J trimming: 0 bases; junction bases outside the gene matches: 6. This CDR3 contains 16 residues. In DNA form, the CDR3 reads TGCGCCAGCAGCTTGTTGGGGACAGCTTTGAACACTGAAGCTTTCTTT. It yields the protein CASSLLGTALNTEAFF.

This clonotype was observed a handful of times. The gene calls are TRBV5-1 and TRBJ2-3; D call uncertain. The germline CDR1 and CDR2 sequences are SGHRS and YFSETQ. This CDR3 is 14 amino acids long. V lost 0 bases and J 0 bases, leaving 5 bases between the germline ends. CDR3 nucleotide sequence: TGCGCCAGCAGCTTGGTGGAGAGCACAGATACGCAGTATTTT. Protein product: CASSLVESTDTQYF. Full variable domain (outside the CDR3, taken from reference TRBV5-1 and TRBJ2-3): KAGVTQTPRYLIKTRGQQVTLSCSPISGHRSVSWYQQTPGQGLQFLFEYFSETQRNKGNFPGRFSGRQFSNSRSEMNVSTLELGDSALYLCASSLVESTDTQYFGPGTRLTVL.

The chain recombines TRBV5-1 with TRBJ2-5; TRBD1 or TRBD2 may be the D gene (5 bases each). The V gene lost 7 bases and the J gene lost 5 bases, with 15 bases spanning the gap. This CDR3 is 13 amino acids long. The germline V gene has CDR1 SGHRS and CDR2 YFSETQ. The CDR3 DNA reads as TGCGCCAGCTCAATCCTGGGGGAGGAGACCCAGTACTTC. Translated: CASSILGEETQYF.

In this sample, this clonotype turned up a few times. The chain recombines TRBV6-7 with TRBJ2-3; TRBD2 agrees at 14 bases. TRBV6-7 is an open reading frame whose function is uncertain. This CDR3 has 15 residues. V lost 7 bases to trimming and J lost 5 bases; unmatched junction nucleotides: 5. The CDR3 nucleotides are TGTGCCAGCAAGCCGGGACTAGCGGGGGAAGATACGCAGTATTTT. Its protein product is CASKPGLAGEDTQYF.

The chain is built from TRBV7-9 and TRBJ1-6; 8 bases match TRBD1. V trimming: 4 bases; J trimming: 10 bases; junction bases outside the gene matches: 6. The CDR3 loop spans 14 amino acids. Germline CDR1 SEHNR, CDR2 FQNEAQ (reference sequence). The CDR3 DNA reads TGTGCCAGCAGCTACGGACAGGGAACCTCACCCCTCCACTTT. This translates into CASSYGQGTSPLHF. The full variable domain, completed using reference TRBV7-9 and TRBJ1-6, is DTGVSQNPRHKITKRGQNVTFRCDPISEHNRLYWYRQTLGQGPEFLTYFQNEAQLEKSRLLSDRFSAERPKGSFSTLEIQRTEQGDSAMYLCASSYGQGTSPLHFGNGTRLTVT.

V usage is TRBV7-9 and J usage is TRBJ1-5; tentative D call: TRBD1 (6 bases). This CDR3 contains 15 residues. The germline gives CDR1 SEHNR, CDR2 FQNEAQ (reference sequence). V lost 6 bases and J 1 base, leaving 13 bases between the germline ends. The CDR3, as DNA: TGTGCCAGCAGGCAACAGGGAGGCAGCAATCAGCCCCAGCATTTT. It codes for CASRQQGGSNQPQHF.

This chain connects TRBV18 to TRBJ2-5; no clear D gene. Trimming pared 0 bases from V and 3 bases from J, leaving 11 bases between. Germline V gene data show CDR1 as KGHSH and CDR2 as LQKENI. The CDR3 covers 15 residues. CDR3 in amino acids: CASSPPSRLEETQYF. CDR3 coding DNA: TGTGCCAGCTCACCACCGAGCAGGCTGGAAGAGACCCAGTACTTC.

This clonotype showed up just a few times. J is TRBJ2-1 and V is TRBV3-1, with a weak D call TRBD1 (5 bases). The CDR3 covers 16 residues. CDR1 is LGHDT and CDR2 is YNNKEL in the germline V gene (reference sequence). Trimming shortened V by 4 bases and J by 3 bases, and 16 bases separated the two germline ends. This CDR3 reads CASSPRRTSHYNEQFF. Here the CDR3 DNA reads TGTGCCAGCAGCCCCCGACGGACATCCCACTACAATGAGCAGTTCTTC.

The chain couples TRBV7-2 to TRBJ2-3; the D is unclear. The V end lost 2 bases, the J end lost 2 bases, and 14 bases lay between the germline ends. Germline CDR1 reads SGHTA; CDR2 reads FQGNSA. This CDR3 is 16 amino acids long. In DNA, the CDR3 is TGTGCCAGCAGCTTAAAAAATACGGACGCCACAGATACGCAGTATTTT. It translates to CASSLKNTDATDTQYF.

V and J are TRBV29-1 and TRBJ2-1; 10 nucleotides match TRBD2. The CDR3 loop spans 16 amino acids. V shed 4 bases and J 1 base; nucleotides not matched to a gene: 7. CDR1 is SQVTM and CDR2 is ANQGSEA in the germline V gene. The CDR3: CSVVTSGTGSYNEQFF. Here the CDR3 DNA reads TGCAGCGTTGTAACTAGCGGGACGGGATCCTACAATGAGCAGTTCTTC.

This chain links TRBV3-1 with TRBJ1-5, with TRBD1 matching 7 bases. The CDR3 loop spans 14 amino acids. From germline, CDR1 is LGHDT and CDR2 YNNKEL (reference sequence). Trimming cost V 4 bases and J 5 bases; bases outside gene matches: 5. This CDR3 is CASSPGTVYQPQHF. In nucleotides, the CDR3 is TGTGCCAGCAGCCCAGGGACAGTTTATCAGCCCCAGCATTTT.

CDR3 in amino acids: CASSHRPDSQETQYF. CDR3 in DNA: TGTGCCAGCAGCCATAGACCGGACAGCCAAGAGACCCAGTACTTC. The rearrangement links TRBV4-2 to TRBJ2-5; D is perhaps TRBD1 (6 bases). The CDR3 totals 15 residues. Trimming took 3 bases from V and 1 from J, leaving 12 bases between them. Germline V lookup: CDR1 LGHNA, CDR2 YNFKEQ.

There are many counts of this clonotype. This chain links TRBV29-1 with TRBJ2-1; no clear D. The CDR3 extends over 12 amino acids. Trimming shortened V by 3 bases and J by 3 bases, and 6 bases separated the two germline ends. Germline lookup yields CDR1 SQVTM and CDR2 ANQGSEA. CDR3 residues: CSVDSSYNEQFF. CDR3 nucleotide sequence: TGCAGCGTTGATTCTAGCTACAATGAGCAGTTCTTC.

In this sample, this clonotype turned up a few times. The chain uses TRBV6-1 and TRBJ2-7; no reliable D call. CDR3 length: 14 amino acids. Trimming removed 6 bases at V and 6 bases at J, with 18 bases between. CDR1 MNHNS and CDR2 SASEGT come from the germline V gene. CDR3 DNA sequence: TGTGCCAGCAGCAACCGGGCCTCAAACGCCGAGCAGTACTTC. It translates to CASSNRASNAEQYF.

This clonotype was observed many times. The chain carries TRBV7-9 and TRBJ2-7, with D tentatively TRBD1 (6 bases). Looked up from germline, CDR1 is SEHNR and CDR2 is FQNEAQ (reference sequence). Trimming took off 1 base at V and 0 bases at J, with 7 bases between the two ends. The CDR3 has 14 residues. The CDR3 here is CASSLGTVSYEQYF. The CDR3, as DNA: TGTGCCAGCAGCTTAGGGACAGTCTCCTACGAGCAGTACTTC.

This clonotype was detected many times. The chain links TRBV7-2 to TRBJ2-1, with D possibly being TRBD1 or TRBD2 (5 bases each). The CDR3 totals 14 residues. Germline V CDR1 and CDR2: SGHTA, FQGNSA. Trimming left V 4 bases short and J 4 bases short, with 11 bases between. The CDR3 region is CASSWDPGYNEQFF. The CDR3, as DNA: TGTGCCAGCAGCTGGGACCCCGGATACAATGAGCAGTTCTTC.

The table lists this clonotype with a few counts. The V and J genes are TRBV6-1 and TRBJ1-5, with 7 nucleotides matching TRBD1. Germline V gene sequence: CDR1 MNHNS, CDR2 SASEGT. The CDR3 covers 14 residues. V lost 5 bases, J lost 4 bases, and 5 bases stayed unmatched. The CDR3 DNA reads as TGTGCCAGCAGTCGGGACAGAAAGAATCAGCCCCAGCATTTT. Its translation: CASSRDRKNQPQHF.

The chain links TRBV6-2 or TRBV6-3 to TRBJ2-5; unclear D gene. This CDR3 comprises 13 residues. Germline V gene data show CDR1 as MNHEY and CDR2 as SVGEGT. V was clipped by 8 bases and J by 5 bases, with 15 bases between them. Written as DNA, the CDR3 is TGTGCCAGCGGTGGGATCTGGCTGGAGACCCAGTACTTC. It encodes CASGGIWLETQYF.